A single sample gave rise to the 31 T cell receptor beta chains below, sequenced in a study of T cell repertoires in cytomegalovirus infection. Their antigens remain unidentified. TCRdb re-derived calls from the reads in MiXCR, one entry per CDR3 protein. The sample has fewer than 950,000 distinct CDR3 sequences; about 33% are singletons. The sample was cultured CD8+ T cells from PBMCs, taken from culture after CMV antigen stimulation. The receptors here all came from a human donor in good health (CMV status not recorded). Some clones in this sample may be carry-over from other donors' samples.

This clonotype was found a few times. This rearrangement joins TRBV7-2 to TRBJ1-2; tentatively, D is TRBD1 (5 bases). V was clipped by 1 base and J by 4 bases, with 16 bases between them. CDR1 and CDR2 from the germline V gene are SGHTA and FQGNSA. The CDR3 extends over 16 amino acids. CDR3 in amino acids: CASSLELGGYGYGYTF. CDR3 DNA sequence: TGTGCCAGCAGCTTAGAGCTGGGGGGTTATGGCTATGGCTACACCTTC.

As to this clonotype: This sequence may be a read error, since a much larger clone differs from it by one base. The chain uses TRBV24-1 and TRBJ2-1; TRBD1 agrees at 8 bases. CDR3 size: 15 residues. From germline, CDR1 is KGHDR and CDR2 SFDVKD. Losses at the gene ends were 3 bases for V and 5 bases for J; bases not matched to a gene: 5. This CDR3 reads CATSDPRTGNNEQFF. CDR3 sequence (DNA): TGTGCCACCAGTGATCCCCGGACAGGGAACAATGAGCAGTTCTTC.

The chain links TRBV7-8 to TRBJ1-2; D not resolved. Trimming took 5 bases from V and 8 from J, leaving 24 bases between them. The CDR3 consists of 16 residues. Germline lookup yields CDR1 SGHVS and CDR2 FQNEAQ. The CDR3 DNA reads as TGTGCCAGCAGCCTAAGCATAGGCTCCGCTGGGCACGGCTACACCTTC. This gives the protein CASSLSIGSAGHGYTF. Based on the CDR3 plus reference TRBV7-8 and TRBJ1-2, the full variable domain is GAGVSQSPRYKVAKRGQDVALRCDPISGHVSLFWYQQALGQGPEFLTYFQNEAQLDKSGLPSDRFFAERPEGSVSTLKIQRTQQEDSAVYLCASSLSIGSAGHGYTFGSGTRLTVV.

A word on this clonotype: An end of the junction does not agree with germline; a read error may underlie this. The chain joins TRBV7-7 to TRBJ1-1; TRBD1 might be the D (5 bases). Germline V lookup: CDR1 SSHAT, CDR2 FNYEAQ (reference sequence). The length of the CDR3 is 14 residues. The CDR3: CASSPQGVSTEAFF. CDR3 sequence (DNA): TGTGCTAGCAGCCCCCAGGGAGTAAGCACTGAAGCTTTCTTT. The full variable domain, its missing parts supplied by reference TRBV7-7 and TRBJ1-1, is GAGVSQSPRYKVTKRGQDVTLRCDPISSHATLYWYQQALGQGPEFLTYFNYEAQPDKSGLPSDRFSAERPEGSISTLTIQRTEQRDSAMYRCASSPQGVSTEAFFGQGTRLTVV.

CDR3 nucleotide sequence: TGTGCCAGCAGCTCCCCGACAACCTACTCTGGAAACACCATATATTTT. Encoded protein: CASSSPTTYSGNTIYF. V is TRBV7-9 and J is TRBJ1-3, with D unresolved. CDR1 SEHNR and CDR2 FQNEAQ come from the germline V gene (reference sequence). The V gene lost 4 bases and the J gene lost 0 bases, with 13 bases spanning the gap. There are 16 residues in the CDR3.

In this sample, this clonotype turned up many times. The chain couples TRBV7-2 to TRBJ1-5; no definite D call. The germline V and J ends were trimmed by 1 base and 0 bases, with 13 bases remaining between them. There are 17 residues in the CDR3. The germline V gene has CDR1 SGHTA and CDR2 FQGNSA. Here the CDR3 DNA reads TGTGCCAGCAGCTTAGTTCTGGCAGGATATAGCAATCAGCCCCAGCATTTT. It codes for CASSLVLAGYSNQPQHF.

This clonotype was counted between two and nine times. In DNA form, the CDR3 reads TGCAGTGCTAGAGGTCGAGGGAACCCTCCCTACGAGCAGTACGTC. It encodes CSARGRGNPPYEQYV. The chain has TRBV20-1 and TRBJ2-7; tentative D call: TRBD2 (5 bases). The V and J ends lost 1 base and 2 bases respectively, with 15 bases between them. The CDR3 length is 15 residues. CDR1 is DFQATT, CDR2 SNEGSKA, per germline (reference sequence).

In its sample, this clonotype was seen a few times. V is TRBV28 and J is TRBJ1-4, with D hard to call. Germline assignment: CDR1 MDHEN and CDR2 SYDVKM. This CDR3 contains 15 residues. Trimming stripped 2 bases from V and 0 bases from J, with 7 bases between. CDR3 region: CASSLQAATNEKLFF. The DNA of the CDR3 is TGTGCCAGCAGTTTACAGGCCGCAACTAATGAAAAACTGTTTTTT.

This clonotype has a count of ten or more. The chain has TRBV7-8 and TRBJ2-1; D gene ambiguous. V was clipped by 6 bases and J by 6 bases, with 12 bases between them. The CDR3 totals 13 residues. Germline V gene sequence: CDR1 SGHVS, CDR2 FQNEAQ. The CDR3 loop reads CASSQGSPNEQFF. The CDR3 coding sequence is TGTGCCAGCAGTCAAGGCAGCCCCAATGAGCAGTTCTTC.

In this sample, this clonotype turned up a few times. Here the CDR3 reads CASSPRDFPYNEQFF. DNA for the CDR3: TGTGCCAGTAGCCCCCGGGACTTCCCCTACAATGAGCAGTTCTTC. This chain links TRBV19 with TRBJ2-1, with D perhaps TRBD2 (6 bases). This CDR3 comprises 15 residues. CDR1 LNHDA and CDR2 SQIVND come from the germline V gene (reference sequence). V lost 6 bases and J 2 bases, leaving 14 bases between the germline ends.

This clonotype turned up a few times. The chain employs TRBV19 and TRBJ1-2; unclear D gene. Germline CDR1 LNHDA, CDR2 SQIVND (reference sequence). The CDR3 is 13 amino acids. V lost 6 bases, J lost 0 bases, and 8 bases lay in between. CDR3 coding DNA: TGTGCCAGTAGCCCCAGTCCTAACTATGGCTACACCTTC. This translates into CASSPSPNYGYTF. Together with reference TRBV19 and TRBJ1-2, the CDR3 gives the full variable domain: DGGITQSPKYLFRKEGQNVTLSCEQNLNHDAMYWYRQDPGQGLRLIYYSQIVNDFQKGDIAEGYSVSREKKESFPLTVTSAQKNPTAFYLCASSPSPNYGYTFGSGTRLTVV.

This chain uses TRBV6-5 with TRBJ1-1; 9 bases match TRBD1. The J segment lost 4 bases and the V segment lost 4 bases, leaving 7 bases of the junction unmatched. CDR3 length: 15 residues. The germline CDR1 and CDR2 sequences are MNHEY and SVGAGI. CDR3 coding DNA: TGTGCCAGCAGTTCACCTTACAGGGGGCCCACTGAAGCTTTCTTT. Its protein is CASSSPYRGPTEAFF.

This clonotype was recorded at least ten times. The CDR3 region is CASSFRGTIYEQYF. The CDR3 coding sequence is TGTGCCAGCAGCTTTAGGGGGACAATCTACGAGCAGTACTTC. The chain carries TRBV7-6 and TRBJ2-7; D might be TRBD1 (6 bases). Trimming took off 3 bases at V and 3 bases at J, with 12 bases between the two ends. Germline lookup yields CDR1 SGHVS and CDR2 FNYEAQ. CDR3 size: 14 residues. Full variable domain (outside the CDR3, taken from reference TRBV7-6 and TRBJ2-7): GAGVSQSPRYKVTKRGQDVALRCDPISGHVSLYWYRQALGQGPEFLTYFNYEAQQDKSGLPNDRFSAERPEGSISTLTIQRTEQRDSAMYRCASSFRGTIYEQYFGPGTRLTVT.

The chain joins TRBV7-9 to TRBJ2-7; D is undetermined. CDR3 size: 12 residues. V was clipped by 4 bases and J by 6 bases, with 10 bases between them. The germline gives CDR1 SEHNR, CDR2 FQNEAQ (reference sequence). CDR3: CASSSPAGEQYV. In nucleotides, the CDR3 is TGTGCCAGCAGCTCACCGGCCGGCGAGCAGTACGTC.

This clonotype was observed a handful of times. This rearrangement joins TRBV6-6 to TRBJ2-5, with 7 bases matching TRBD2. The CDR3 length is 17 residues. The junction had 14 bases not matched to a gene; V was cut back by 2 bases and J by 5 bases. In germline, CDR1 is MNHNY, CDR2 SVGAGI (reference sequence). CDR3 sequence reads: CASSYGLRGGAGETQYF. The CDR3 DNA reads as TGTGCCAGCAGTTACGGACTGCGCGGGGGAGCCGGGGAGACCCAGTACTTC.

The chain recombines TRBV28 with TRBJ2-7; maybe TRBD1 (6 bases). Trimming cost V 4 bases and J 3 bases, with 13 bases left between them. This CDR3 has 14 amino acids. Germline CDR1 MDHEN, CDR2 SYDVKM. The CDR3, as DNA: TGTGCCAGCAGTTCATACAGGGAATACTACGAGCAGTACGTC. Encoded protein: CASSSYREYYEQYV.

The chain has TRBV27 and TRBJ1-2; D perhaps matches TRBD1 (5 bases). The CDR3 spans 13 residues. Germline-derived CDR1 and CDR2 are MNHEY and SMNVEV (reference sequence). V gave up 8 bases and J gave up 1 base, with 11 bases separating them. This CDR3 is CASGTVDNYGYTF. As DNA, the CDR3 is TGTGCCAGCGGGACGGTGGATAACTATGGCTACACCTTC.

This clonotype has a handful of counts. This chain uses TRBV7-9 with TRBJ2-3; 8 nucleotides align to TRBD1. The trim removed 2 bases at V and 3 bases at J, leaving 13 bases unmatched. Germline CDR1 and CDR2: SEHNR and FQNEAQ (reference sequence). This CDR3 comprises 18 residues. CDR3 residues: CASSLPPQGAWITDTQYF. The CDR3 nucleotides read TGTGCCAGCAGCTTACCCCCGCAGGGGGCCTGGATTACAGATACGCAGTATTTT.

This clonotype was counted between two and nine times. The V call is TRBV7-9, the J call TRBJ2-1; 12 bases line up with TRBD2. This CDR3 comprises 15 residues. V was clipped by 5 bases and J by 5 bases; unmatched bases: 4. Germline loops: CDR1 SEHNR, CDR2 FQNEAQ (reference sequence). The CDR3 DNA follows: TGTGCCAGCAGCCCGTGGACTAGCGGGGACAATGAGCAGTTCTTC. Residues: CASSPWTSGDNEQFF. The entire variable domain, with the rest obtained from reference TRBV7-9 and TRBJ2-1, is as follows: DTGVSQNPRHKITKRGQNVTFRCDPISEHNRLYWYRQTLGQGPEFLTYFQNEAQLEKSRLLSDRFSAERPKGSFSTLEIQRTEQGDSAMYLCASSPWTSGDNEQFFGPGTRLTVL.

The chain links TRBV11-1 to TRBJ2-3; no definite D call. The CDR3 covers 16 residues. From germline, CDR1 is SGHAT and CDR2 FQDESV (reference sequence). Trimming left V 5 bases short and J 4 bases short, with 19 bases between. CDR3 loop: CASSPRPPAASDTQYF. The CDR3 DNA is TGTGCCAGCAGCCCAAGACCCCCGGCGGCGTCAGATACGCAGTATTTT.

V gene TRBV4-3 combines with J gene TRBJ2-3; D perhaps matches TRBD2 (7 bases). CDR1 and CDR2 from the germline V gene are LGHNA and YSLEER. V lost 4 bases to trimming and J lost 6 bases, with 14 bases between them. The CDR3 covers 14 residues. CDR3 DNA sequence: TGCGCCAGCAGCCTGGGGGGGGCAGGTGATACGCAGTATTTT. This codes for CASSLGGAGDTQYF.

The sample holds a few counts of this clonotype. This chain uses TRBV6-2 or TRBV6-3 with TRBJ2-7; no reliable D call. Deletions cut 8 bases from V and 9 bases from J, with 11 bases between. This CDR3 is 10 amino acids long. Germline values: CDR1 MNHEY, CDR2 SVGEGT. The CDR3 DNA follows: TGTGCCAGCGGTCCTGTGGGGCAGTACGTC. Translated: CASGPVGQYV.

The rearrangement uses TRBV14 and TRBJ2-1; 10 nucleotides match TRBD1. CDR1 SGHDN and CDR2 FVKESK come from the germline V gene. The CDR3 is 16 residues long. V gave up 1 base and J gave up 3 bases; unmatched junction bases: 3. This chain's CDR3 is CASSQVGTGVYNEQFF. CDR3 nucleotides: TGTGCCAGCAGCCAAGTTGGGACAGGGGTCTACAATGAGCAGTTCTTC. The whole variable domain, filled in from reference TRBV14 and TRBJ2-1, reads EAGVTQFPSHSVIEKGQTVTLRCDPISGHDNLYWYRRVMGKEIKFLLHFVKESKQDESGMPNNRFLAERTGGTYSTLKVQPAELEDSGVYFCASSQVGTGVYNEQFFGPGTRLTVL.

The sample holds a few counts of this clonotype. CDR3 nucleotides: TGTGCCAGCAGCTTCGGACAGGGTCGCGGCTACGAGCAGTACGTC. Amino acid sequence: CASSFGQGRGYEQYV. V and J are TRBV5-4 and TRBJ2-7; the match to TRBD1 covers 8 bases. Unmatched junction bases numbered 7, after V lost 2 bases and J lost 3 bases. Per germline, CDR1 SGHNT and CDR2 YYREEE (reference sequence). The CDR3 spans 15 residues.

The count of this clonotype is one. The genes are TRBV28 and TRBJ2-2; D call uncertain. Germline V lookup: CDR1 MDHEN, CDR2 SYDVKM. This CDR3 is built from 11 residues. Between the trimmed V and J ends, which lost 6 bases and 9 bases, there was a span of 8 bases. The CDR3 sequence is CASRLSRELFF. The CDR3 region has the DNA TGTGCCAGCAGACTCAGCCGGGAGCTGTTTTTT.

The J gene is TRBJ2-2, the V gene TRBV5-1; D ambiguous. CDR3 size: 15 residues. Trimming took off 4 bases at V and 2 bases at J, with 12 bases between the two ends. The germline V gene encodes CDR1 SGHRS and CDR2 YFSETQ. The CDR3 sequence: CASSVGSDNTGELFF. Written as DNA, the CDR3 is TGCGCCAGCAGCGTTGGGTCAGATAACACCGGGGAGCTGTTTTTT.

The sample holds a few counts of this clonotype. The CDR3, as DNA: TGTGCCAGCAGCACCAGTGAGGACAGGGGACCAAGCTCCTACAATGAGCAGTTCTTC. Amino acids: CASSTSEDRGPSSYNEQFF. The V call is TRBV7-9, the J call TRBJ2-1; 9 bases line up with TRBD1. CDR3 size: 19 residues. Trimming removed 5 bases from V and 0 bases from J; junction bases left unmatched: 14. CDR1 and CDR2 from the germline V gene are SEHNR and FQNEAQ (reference sequence).

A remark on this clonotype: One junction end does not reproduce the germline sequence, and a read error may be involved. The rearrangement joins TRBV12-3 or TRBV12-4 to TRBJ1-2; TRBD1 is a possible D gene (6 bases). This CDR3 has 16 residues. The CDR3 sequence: CASSLLIQGSGYDYTF. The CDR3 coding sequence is TGTGCCAGCAGTTTACTCATCCAGGGGAGCGGCTATGACTACACCTTC.

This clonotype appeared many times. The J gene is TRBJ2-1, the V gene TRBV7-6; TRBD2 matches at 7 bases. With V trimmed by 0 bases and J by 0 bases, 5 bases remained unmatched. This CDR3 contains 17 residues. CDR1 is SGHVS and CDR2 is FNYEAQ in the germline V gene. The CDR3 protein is CASSLAQRESSYNEQFF. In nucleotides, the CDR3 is TGTGCCAGCAGCTTAGCACAGCGGGAAAGCTCCTACAATGAGCAGTTCTTC.

The CDR3 here is CASSPGTGGVAFF. DNA for the CDR3: TGTGCCAGCAGCCCCGGGACAGGGGGCGTTGCTTTCTTT. V usage is TRBV13 and J usage is TRBJ1-1; 12 bases agree with TRBD1. After removal of 5 bases from V and 11 bases from J, the junction contained 6 bases not matched to a gene. CDR3 length: 13 amino acids. In germline, CDR1 is PRHDT, CDR2 FYEKMQ (reference sequence). Together with reference TRBV13 and TRBJ1-1, the CDR3 gives the full variable domain: AAGVIQSPRHLIKEKRETATLKCYPIPRHDTVYWYQQGPGQDPQFLISFYEKMQSDKGSIPDRFSAQQFSDYHSELNMSSLELGDSALYFCASSPGTGGVAFFGQGTRLTVV.

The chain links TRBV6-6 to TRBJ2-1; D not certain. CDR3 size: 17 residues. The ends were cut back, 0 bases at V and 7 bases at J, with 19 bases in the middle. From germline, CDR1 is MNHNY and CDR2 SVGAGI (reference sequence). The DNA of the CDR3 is TGTGCCAGCAGTTACTCTGCTCGTGGAGCAGCCGTGAATGAGCAGTTCTTC. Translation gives CASSYSARGAAVNEQFF.